The 28 T cell receptor beta chains below were found in one sample sequenced in a study of post-analysis software for immune sequencing data. Study outcomes and limitations: About five TRBV segments were more frequent in patients than controls; TRBV5-6, TRBV5-1 and TRBV20-1 belonged to this group.

Each TCR beta cDNA library carried unique molecular identifiers. TCRdb recomputed calls from the PCR reads with MiXCR, one row per CDR3 protein. The data contain approximately 570,000 distinct CDR3 sequences, 44% of them singletons. These receptors are not linked to any known antigen. Source material: blood. Source of these receptors: a girl under 18 with multiple sclerosis.

Here the CDR3 DNA reads TGCAGTGCTAGAATTAGCGGGAGTGGGACAGATACGCAGTATTTT. This gives the protein CSARISGSGTDTQYF. The rearrangement uses TRBV20-1 and TRBJ2-3; 9 nucleotides align to TRBD2. The CDR3 is 15 residues long. The V gene end was trimmed by 2 bases and the J gene end by 3 bases; junction bases not matched to a gene: 6. Germline CDR1 reads DFQATT; CDR2 reads SNEGSKA (reference sequence).

The V gene is TRBV5-1, the J gene TRBJ2-1; perhaps TRBD2 as D (6 bases). Trimming took off 4 bases at V and 12 bases at J, with 14 bases between the two ends. The V gene's germline CDR1 is SGHRS and CDR2 YFSETQ. The CDR3 extends over 12 amino acids. This CDR3 is CASSLSGASQFF. The CDR3 DNA is TGCGCCAGCAGCCTCTCGGGAGCATCGCAGTTCTTC.

This clonotype was detected only a few times. The chain employs TRBV5-1 and TRBJ1-5; tentatively, D is TRBD1 (6 bases). The CDR3 covers 15 residues. V shed 4 bases and J shed 7 bases, with 18 bases lying between them. In germline, CDR1 is SGHRS, CDR2 YFSETQ. The CDR3 here is CASSVQGSSGQPQHF. The CDR3 nucleotides read TGCGCCAGCAGCGTACAGGGTTCTTCGGGACAGCCCCAGCATTTT.

This clonotype was seen repeatedly, ten times or more. The V call is TRBV5-1, the J call TRBJ2-3; D is undetermined. Germline-derived CDR1 and CDR2 are SGHRS and YFSETQ. V was trimmed by 0 bases and J by 2 bases, leaving 7 bases between them. This CDR3 is built from 14 residues. CDR3 protein: CASSLDSFTDTQYF. In nucleotides, the CDR3 is TGCGCCAGCAGCTTGGACTCGTTCACAGATACGCAGTATTTT.

The chain has TRBV20-1 and TRBJ2-7, with a possible D match to TRBD2 (5 bases). Trimming removed 1 base at V and 0 bases at J, with 10 bases between. Per the germline V gene, CDR1 is DFQATT and CDR2 is SNEGSKA (reference sequence). The length of the CDR3 is 14 residues. CDR3 sequence: CSARGSSPSYEQYF. The CDR3 nucleotides read TGCAGTGCTAGAGGGTCTAGCCCCTCCTACGAGCAGTACTTC.

This clonotype was detected only a few times. This chain uses TRBV20-1 with TRBJ1-2, with 12 bases fitting TRBD1. The V and J ends lost 0 bases and 7 bases, in that order; junction bases with no gene match: 6. CDR3 length: 15 residues. In germline, CDR1 is DFQATT, CDR2 SNEGSKA (reference sequence). This CDR3 reads CSARDSGQGARGYTF. DNA of the CDR3: TGCAGTGCTAGAGATTCGGGACAGGGGGCGCGTGGCTACACCTTC.

V and J are TRBV12-3 or TRBV12-4 and TRBJ1-5; D remains ambiguous. The CDR3 is 15 residues long. V lost 1 base, J lost 7 bases, and 14 bases lay in between. Here the CDR3 DNA reads TGTGCCAGCAGTTTAGGCGGACTTGGGATCCAGCCCCAGCATTTT. It encodes CASSLGGLGIQPQHF.

Only a few counts were recorded for this clonotype. This rearrangement joins TRBV10-3 to TRBJ2-7; 10 bases are a match to TRBD1. V lost 4 bases, J lost 2 bases, and 2 bases stayed unmatched. The CDR3 length is 14 residues. Germline loops: CDR1 ENHRY, CDR2 SYGVKD. The CDR3 reads CAISGDRGAYEQYF. Written as DNA, the CDR3 is TGTGCCATCAGTGGGGACAGGGGAGCCTACGAGCAGTACTTC.

In this sample, this clonotype turned up a few times. At one of its ends the junction is not consistent with the germline gene, which may arise from a read error. V is TRBV4-1 and J is TRBJ1-1; the D gene is possibly TRBD1 (5 bases). CDR3 size: 15 residues. CDR1 is MGHRA, CDR2 YSYEKL, per germline. This CDR3 reads CACSPLGGMNTEAFF. CDR3 in DNA: TGCGCCTGCAGCCCCCTCGGGGGGATGAACACTGAAGCTTTCTTT.

This clonotype was counted between two and nine times. The rearrangement joins TRBV9 to TRBJ2-1, with D possibly matching TRBD1 (7 bases). Trimming took 4 bases from V and 8 from J, leaving 13 bases between them. The CDR3 consists of 13 residues. Germline CDR1 is SGDLS and CDR2 is YYNGEE. CDR3 region: CASSSQGGDEQFF. CDR3 sequence (DNA): TGTGCCAGCAGCTCCCAGGGGGGAGATGAGCAGTTCTTC. The full variable domain, completed using reference TRBV9 and TRBJ2-1, is DSGVTQTPKHLITATGQRVTLRCSPRSGDLSVYWYQQSLDQGLQFLIQYYNGEERAKGNILERFSAQQFPDLHSELNLSSLELGDSALYFCASSSQGGDEQFFGPGTRLTVL.

This clonotype was counted a few times. The V call is TRBV7-9, the J call TRBJ2-7; D may be TRBD2 (6 bases). In germline, CDR1 is SEHNR, CDR2 FQNEAQ (reference sequence). V gave up 4 bases and J gave up 0 bases, with 22 bases separating them. The CDR3 totals 18 residues. The CDR3 sequence: CASSSPGGSGGRSYEQYF. Here the CDR3 DNA reads TGTGCCAGCAGCTCCCCCGGGGGATCTGGCGGCCGCTCCTACGAGCAGTACTTC.

The chain couples TRBV6-5 to TRBJ2-5; 8 bases are shared with TRBD2. The CDR3 has 13 residues. The J segment lost 6 bases and the V segment lost 6 bases, leaving 6 bases of the junction unmatched. Germline V lookup: CDR1 MNHEY, CDR2 SVGAGI. This CDR3 is CASRKSGGQTQYF. The CDR3, as DNA: TGTGCCAGCAGGAAGAGCGGGGGCCAGACCCAGTACTTC.

Remarks on this clonotype: A much larger clone sits a single nucleotide away, making a read error possible. The CDR3 loop is CASSLAGSRETQYF. Written as DNA, the CDR3 is TGTGCCAGCAGTTTAGCGGGGAGTCGAGAGACCCAGTACTTC. This chain joins TRBV12-3 or TRBV12-4 and TRBJ2-5, with D tentatively TRBD2 (5 bases). V lost 0 bases and J lost 4, with 9 bases in between. There are 14 residues in the CDR3.

The chain joins TRBV4-1 to TRBJ2-7, with TRBD2 matching over 9 bases. Germline lookup yields CDR1 MGHRA and CDR2 YSYEKL. V shed 5 bases, J shed 5 bases, and the junction held 4 bases outside the gene matches. The CDR3 runs to 13 residues. Here the CDR3 reads CASSGTSLHEQYF. CDR3 nucleotide sequence: TGCGCCAGCAGCGGGACTAGCCTCCACGAGCAGTACTTC.

The chain carries TRBV5-1 and TRBJ1-1; weak D call: TRBD1 (5 bases). Germline V lookup: CDR1 SGHRS, CDR2 YFSETQ. Deletions cut 3 bases from V and 4 bases from J, with 19 bases between. The CDR3 is 16 residues long. DNA for the CDR3: TGCGCCAGCAGCTCTGGACGTGTGGGGGATGGCACTGAAGCTTTCTTT. Translated, it gives CASSSGRVGDGTEAFF.

This clonotype appeared a single time. V is TRBV12-3 or TRBV12-4 and J is TRBJ1-5; 9 nucleotides line up with TRBD1. The CDR3 loop spans 14 amino acids. V was pared by 6 bases and J by 6 bases, with 6 bases of the junction left unmatched. CDR3 amino acids: CASSNRGLFQPQHF. The CDR3 DNA reads TGTGCCAGCAGCAACAGGGGGCTGTTTCAGCCCCAGCATTTT.

This clonotype appeared a few times. The V and J genes are TRBV20-1 and TRBJ2-1; 15 nucleotides match TRBD2. The J segment lost 15 bases and the V segment lost 8 bases, leaving 5 bases of the junction unmatched. The CDR3 has 11 residues. The V gene's germline CDR1 is DFQATT and CDR2 SNEGSKA (reference sequence). The DNA of the CDR3 is TGCAGTTCAGGACTAGCGGGAGGGCCGTTCTTC. Translation: CSSGLAGGPFF.

This clonotype was recorded a few times. J is TRBJ2-7 and V is TRBV6-5; TRBD2 agrees at 8 bases. Germline CDR1 and CDR2: MNHEY and SVGAGI. This CDR3 is built from 12 residues. The V segment lost 8 bases and the J segment 2 bases; nucleotides outside the gene matches: 2. CDR3 sequence reads: CASGTSAYEQYF. The CDR3 DNA reads TGTGCCAGCGGGACTAGTGCCTACGAGCAGTACTTC.

CDR3 residues: CASSTTGASEEQYF. The CDR3 nucleotides are TGTGCCAGCAGCACAACAGGGGCCTCGGAGGAGCAGTACTTC. The chain carries TRBV5-5 and TRBJ2-7; the match to TRBD1 covers 7 bases. CDR3 length equals 14 residues. Germline values: CDR1 SGHKS, CDR2 YYEKEE (reference sequence). Trimming at V came to 4 bases and at J to 7 bases, leaving 11 bases not matched to a gene.

Only a few counts were recorded for this clonotype. This chain connects TRBV19 to TRBJ2-6; D remains unclear. Germline CDR1 LNHDA, CDR2 SQIVND (reference sequence). This CDR3 is built from 14 residues. The V and J ends lost 3 bases and 0 bases respectively, with 3 bases between them. CDR3 amino acids: CASSISSGANVLTF. In DNA form, the CDR3 reads TGTGCCAGTAGTATCAGCTCTGGGGCCAACGTCCTGACTTTC. The whole variable domain, remainder taken from reference TRBV19 and TRBJ2-6, is DGGITQSPKYLFRKEGQNVTLSCEQNLNHDAMYWYRQDPGQGLRLIYYSQIVNDFQKGDIAEGYSVSREKKESFPLTVTSAQKNPTAFYLCASSISSGANVLTFGAGSRLTVL.

The chain carries TRBV20-1 and TRBJ2-3, with D perhaps TRBD2 (6 bases). From germline, CDR1 is DFQATT and CDR2 SNEGSKA (reference sequence). CDR3 length: 17 amino acids. The V end lost 0 bases, the J end lost 0 bases, and 16 bases lay between the germline ends. The CDR3 nucleotides are TGCAGTGCTAGAGATCCGATTAGCGGTCTTAGCACAGATACGCAGTATTTT. This codes for CSARDPISGLSTDTQYF.

This clonotype occurred a few times. Written as DNA, the CDR3 is TGTGCCAGCAGTAGACAGGGGGGGATCTCCTACGAGCAGTACTTC. As protein: CASSRQGGISYEQYF. The chain has TRBV7-2 and TRBJ2-7; 9 nucleotides match TRBD1. Per the germline V gene, CDR1 is SGHTA and CDR2 is FQGNSA. The length of the CDR3 is 15 residues. J was trimmed by 0 bases and V by 6 bases; bases with no gene match: 6.

The chain links TRBV4-1 to TRBJ1-5; D possibly corresponds to TRBD1 (6 bases). The CDR3 covers 17 residues. The germline CDR1 and CDR2 sequences are MGHRA and YSYEKL. V lost 0 bases to trimming and J lost 0 bases, with 12 bases between them. The CDR3 protein is CASSQDPTGYSNQPQHF. The DNA of the CDR3 is TGCGCCAGCAGCCAAGATCCGACAGGTTATAGCAATCAGCCCCAGCATTTT.

This clonotype has ten or more counts. The chain uses TRBV5-1 and TRBJ1-1; 8 bases agree with TRBD1. The ends lost 1 base at V and 0 bases at J; junction bases unmatched: 2. This CDR3 region has 15 residues. The germline gives CDR1 SGHRS, CDR2 YFSETQ. As DNA, the CDR3 is TGCGCCAGCAGCTTGCAGGGGGCTGTGAACACTGAAGCTTTCTTT. Its protein product is CASSLQGAVNTEAFF.

The rearrangement joins TRBV12-3 or TRBV12-4 to TRBJ1-4; D might be TRBD1 (6 bases). The CDR3 covers 16 residues. Trimming stripped 4 bases from V and 6 bases from J, with 18 bases between. The CDR3 protein is CASSSELWRGYEKLFF. CDR3 DNA sequence: TGTGCCAGCAGTTCCGAACTTTGGAGGGGGTATGAAAAACTGTTTTTT.

J is TRBJ2-7 and V is TRBV10-3; D may be TRBD1 (6 bases). Looked up from germline, CDR1 is ENHRY and CDR2 is SYGVKD. The V end lost 3 bases, the J end lost 4 bases, and 7 bases lay between the germline ends. This CDR3 is 12 amino acids long. CDR3: CAISEQGYEQYF. For the CDR3, the DNA is TGTGCCATCAGTGAACAGGGTTACGAGCAGTACTTC.

V usage is TRBV7-9 and J usage is TRBJ1-5; 11 nucleotides line up with TRBD1. The CDR3 covers 17 residues. The germline gives CDR1 SEHNR, CDR2 FQNEAQ (reference sequence). V shed 1 base, J shed 7 bases, and the junction held 9 bases outside the gene matches. In nucleotides, the CDR3 is TGTGCCAGCAGCTTAGGGGTAGGACAGGGGGCGGGGCAGCCCCAGCATTTT. Translating gives CASSLGVGQGAGQPQHF.

The chain links TRBV29-1 to TRBJ1-2; D is unclear. V lost 7 bases to trimming and J lost 0 bases, with 18 bases between them. The CDR3 totals 15 residues. CDR1 is SQVTM and CDR2 is ANQGSEA in the germline V gene. CDR3: CSASSNGFPNYGYTF. The CDR3 bases are TGCAGCGCTTCATCCAACGGTTTCCCTAACTATGGCTACACCTTC.